Following are 7 T cell receptor beta chains from one sample sequenced in a study of shared clonotypes between healthy human individuals. Some clones are missing from TCRdb's copy, which holds only in-frame ones; the method was immunoSEQ multiplex PCR. This sample has a few million clones; roughly 92% occur once, and the top ten carry about 0.13%. Sequencing input: naive CD4+ T cells sorted from blood. Specified subset: CD45RA+ positively selected. The receptors here all came from a man aged 18 to 35 in good health.

Points on this clone: The same CDR3 is also encoded by other DNA sequences in this sample. The chain has TRBV7-9 and TRBJ2-3; TRBD1 agrees at 8 bases. The germline V gene encodes CDR1 SEHNR and CDR2 FQNEAQ (reference sequence). The CDR3 length is 15 residues. V shed 2 bases and J 3 bases; nucleotides not matched to a gene: 4. CDR3 DNA: TGTGCCAGCAGCTTATCTACAGGGGGTACAGATACGCAGTATTTT. This translates into CASSLSTGGTDTQYF.

The chain uses TRBV5-1 and TRBJ2-5, with D tentatively TRBD1 or TRBD2 (5 bases each). V lost 4 bases to trimming and J lost 4 bases, with 17 bases between them. The CDR3 totals 15 residues. CDR1 SGHRS and CDR2 YFSETQ come from the germline V gene. The CDR3 coding sequence is TGCGCCAGCAGCATGCAGACGGGGCCGGGAGAGACCCAGTACTTC. Protein product: CASSMQTGPGETQYF.

This chain connects TRBV5-4 to TRBJ2-5, with TRBD2 identical over 10 bases. The germline V gene has CDR1 SGHNT and CDR2 YYREEE (reference sequence). With V trimmed by 5 bases and J by 3 bases, 7 bases remained unmatched. The CDR3 runs 15 residues. The CDR3 DNA follows: TGTGCCAGCAGAAGATCCGGGACTAGCGAAGAGACCCAGTACTTC. Its protein product is CASRRSGTSEETQYF.

The chain combines TRBV5-1 with TRBJ1-1; unclear D gene. The CDR3 length is 16 residues. Trimming stripped 0 bases from V and 6 bases from J, with 18 bases between. Germline values: CDR1 SGHRS, CDR2 YFSETQ. The CDR3 DNA reads as TGCGCCAGCAGCTTGGCGGCCAGCCGACCTCTCGCTGAAGCTTTCTTT. Translating it yields CASSLAASRPLAEAFF.

This sequence joins TRBV19 and TRBJ2-1; D is perhaps TRBD2 (5 bases). CDR1 is LNHDA and CDR2 is SQIVND in the germline V gene (reference sequence). V was trimmed by 11 bases and J by 2 bases, leaving 16 bases between them. The CDR3 extends over 14 amino acids. CDR3 region: CAASPGIPYNEQFF. The DNA of the CDR3 is TGTGCCGCCTCCCCCGGGATTCCCTACAATGAGCAGTTCTTC.

About this clone: This sample also contains other DNA sequences that code for the same CDR3. The CDR3 loop reads CASSLGPGGQETQYF. CDR3 sequence (DNA): TGCGCCAGCAGCTTGGGGCCGGGGGGCCAAGAGACCCAGTACTTC. J is TRBJ2-5 and V is TRBV5-1; 7 bases line up with TRBD2. This CDR3 is built from 15 residues. In germline, CDR1 is SGHRS, CDR2 YFSETQ. The J segment lost 1 base and the V segment lost 0 bases, leaving 3 bases of the junction unmatched.

Remarks on this clone: Other DNA sequences in this specimen translate into the identical CDR3. The chain employs TRBV2 and TRBJ1-5; 9 nucleotides agree with TRBD1. CDR1 is SNHLY, CDR2 FYNNEI, per germline. The junction had 4 bases not matched to a gene; V was cut back by 6 bases and J by 4 bases. This CDR3 has 14 residues. In DNA, the CDR3 is TGTGCCAGCAGCTCCGGACAGGGGAATCAGCCCCAGCATTTT. As protein: CASSSGQGNQPQHF. The full variable domain, rest sourced from reference TRBV2 and TRBJ1-5, is EPEVTQTPSHQVTQMGQEVILRCVPISNHLYFYWYRQILGQKVEFLVSFYNNEISEKSEIFDDQFSVERPDGSNFTLKIRSTKLEDSAMYFCASSSGQGNQPQHFGDGTRLSIL.